This T cell receptor beta chain was captured by sequencing in a study of CD8+ T cells in alopecia areata. Study outcomes and limitations: Association of baseline CD8+ expansion with response is uncertain owing to one nonresponder. Lesional scalp, especially alopecia totalis/universalis, showed higher clonality than normal scalp.

Notes on this clone: The antigen is unknown.

cDNA reverse transcribed from extracted RNA served as the sequencing template. This table comes from immunoSEQ multiplex PCR, and its TCRdb copy is limited to in-frame clones, with some not included. The data hold about 170,000 clones, with 58% observed a single time. This CDR3 is built from 13 residues. Germline assignment: CDR1 LNHNV and CDR2 YYDKDF (reference sequence). Trimming took 1 base from V and 1 from J, leaving 5 bases between them. Treatment of the sample: oral pan-JAK inhibitor, 5-10 mg twice daily. Researchers gathered lesional scalp punch biopsies and peripheral blood from patients with alopecia areata.

This clonotype originated in a human donor with alopecia areata. The V gene is TRBV15, the J gene TRBJ2-7; maybe TRBD2 (5 bases). Sample: CD4+ T cells sorted from blood, taken at approximately week 60, from a patient treated with tofacitinib. The CDR3 nucleotides are TGTGCCACCAGCAGAGCGGGGTCCTACGAGCAGTACTTC. Its protein product is CATSRAGSYEQYF.